The rows below give T cell receptor beta chains drawn from one sample of a study of blood T cells in healthy people across ages. TCRdb reprocessed the 5' RACE reads with MiXCR, giving one entry per CDR3 protein. The sample records approximately 800,000 distinct CDR3 sequences, about 56% being singletons. Sequenced material: blood. These receptor sequences come from a man aged 35 to 55 in good health. CDR3s include the opening cysteine and the closing phenylalanine or tryptophan. The D gene is left open where the match is weak. Clone size is not always given. Where it is, it says once, few, many or a class for expanded clones.

>TRBD1|TRBV5-1|few|TRBJ2-5
TGCGCCAGCAGCTTTTCGACAGGGAGAGAAGAGACCCAGTACTTC
CASSFSTGREETQYF
>.|TRBV5-8|.|TRBJ2-3
TGTGCCAGCAGCGCCCGGCCTAGGCCCCACACAGATACGCAGTATTTT
CASSARPRPHTDTQYF
>.|TRBV20-1|few|TRBJ2-3
TGCAGTGCTAGAGTAGGGGGTAGCGGCACAGATACGCAGTATTTT
CSARVGGSGTDTQYF
>.|TRBV11-3|.|TRBJ2-1
TGTGCCAGCAGCCCAGCCGGAACTCGGGTGTACAATGAGCAGTTCTTC
CASSPAGTRVYNEQFF
>.|TRBV12-3/TRBV12-4|few|TRBJ2-7
TGTGCCAGCAGCCCTCGTAGGGACACCTACGAGCAGTACTTC
CASSPRRDTYEQYF
>TRBD1|TRBV10-3|.|TRBJ2-5
TGTGTCATCAGTGAGTCGACAGGGGTAGGAGAGACCCAGTACTTC
CVISESTGVGETQYF
>TRBD2|TRBV20-1|.|TRBJ2-7
TGCAGTGCTAGAGATGTAGGGACTAGCGGGAGTAGGTGGGTCCCCGAGCAGTACTTC
CSARDVGTSGSRWVPEQYF
>TRBD1|TRBV5-1|.|TRBJ1-6
TGCGCCAGCAGCTCTGGAGGGACAGCAGTTAATTCACCCCTCCACTTT
CASSSGGTAVNSPLHF
>.|TRBV28|.|TRBJ2-6
TGTGCCAGCAGTCCTTTCTGGGATTCCTCTGGGGCCAACGTCCTGACTTTC
CASSPFWDSSGANVLTF
>TRBD2|TRBV12-3/TRBV12-4|.|TRBJ2-1
TGTGCCAGCAGTCGGGGGACAGGCGGACTAGCGGGAGTGAATGAGCGGTTCTTC
CASSRGTGGLAGVNERFF
>.|TRBV3-1|once|TRBJ2-1
TGTGCCAGCGCCGCGACAACCTCCTACAATGAGCAGTTCTTC
CASAATTSYNEQFF
>.|TRBV20-1|few|TRBJ2-7
TGCAGTGCTAGAGCGCCAGGGATTGGGTTTTACGAGCAGTACTTC
CSARAPGIGFYEQYF
>.|TRBV27|.|TRBJ2-3
TGTGCCAGCAGTTTACCAACAGGGATCACAGATACGCAGTATTTT
CASSLPTGITDTQYF
>TRBD2|TRBV11-3|.|TRBJ2-1
TGTGCCAGCAGCTACGGGACTAGAGGTGAGCAGTTCTTC
CASSYGTRGEQFF
>TRBD1|TRBV13|few|TRBJ2-1
TGTGCCAGCACTAGGACAGGGGTCTACAATGAGCAGTTCTTC
CASTRTGVYNEQFF
>.|TRBV28|once|TRBJ2-7
TGTGACAGCAGTTTAATTCGAGGGGGAATATACGAGCAGTACTTC
CDSSLIRGGIYEQYF
>TRBD2|TRBV11-2|.|TRBJ2-5
TGTGCCAGCAGCTTATTCCTAGCGGGGGGACAAGAGACCCAGTACTTC
CASSLFLAGGQETQYF
>TRBD1|TRBV7-2|few|TRBJ2-7
TGTGCCAGCAGCACCCGGACAGGGGGCCACGAGCAGTACTTC
CASSTRTGGHEQYF
>.|TRBV5-1|.|TRBJ1-1
TGCGCCAGCAGCCCCGACGGGGACGGAGGAACGACTGAAGCTTTCTTT
CASSPDGDGGTTEAFF
>TRBD2|TRBV2|.|TRBJ2-5
TGTGCCAGCAGTGAAGGGACTAGAGGGGAGACCCAGTACTTC
CASSEGTRGETQYF
>.|TRBV10-3|.|TRBJ2-7
TGTGCCATCAGTGAGTCCCCAGGGATCGCCTACGAGCAGTACTTC
CAISESPGIAYEQYF
>.|TRBV29-1|.|TRBJ2-7
TGCAGCGTTGAAGATCCTGCGAGGGGGGGGTCCTACGAGCAGTACTTC
CSVEDPARGGSYEQYF
>.|TRBV20-1|.|TRBJ1-6
TGCAGTGCACATGCTACCCAGGCCCGCGGATCACCCCTCCACTTT
CSAHATQARGSPLHF
>.|TRBV9|.|TRBJ2-5
TGTGCCAGCAGCGTAGGATTCCTCCAAGAGACCCAGTACTTC
CASSVGFLQETQYF
>.|TRBV3-1|few|TRBJ2-3
TGTGCCAGCAGCCAAGAACTAGTGGGAGCTAGCACAGATACGCAGTATTTT
CASSQELVGASTDTQYF
>TRBD1|TRBV20-1|.|TRBJ2-7
TGCAGTGCCACAGGGGCGTACGATTCCTACGAGCAGTACTTC
CSATGAYDSYEQYF
>.|TRBV10-3|.|TRBJ2-1
TGTGCCATCAGTGTGATAATCAATGAGCAGTTCTTC
CAISVIINEQFF
>.|TRBV24-1|.|TRBJ2-1
TGTACCACCAGTGATTTGGGGATCGGGGGAAATGAGCAGTTCTTC
CTTSDLGIGGNEQFF
>.|TRBV28|.|TRBJ2-4
TGTGCCAGCAGCCGTCCTTTTAGCGGAGCCAAAAACATTCAGTACTTC
CASSRPFSGAKNIQYF
>.|TRBV5-4|.|TRBJ1-2
TGTGCCAGCAGCTTGGCCAGGGGAACTAACTATGGCTACACCTTC
CASSLARGTNYGYTF
>TRBD1|TRBV28|few|TRBJ2-5
TGTGCCAGCAGTCCTCTGACAGGGCCCCAAGAGACCCAGTACTTC
CASSPLTGPQETQYF
>.|TRBV4-1|once|TRBJ1-2
TGCGCCAGCAGCCAAGATCGAGGACGGGGGACCTACACCTTC
CASSQDRGRGTYTF
>.|TRBV6-5|.|TRBJ1-2
TGTGCCAGCAGTTCAAGAGGGAATAACTATGGCTACACCTTC
CASSSRGNNYGYTF
>.|TRBV9|.|TRBJ2-2
TGTGCCAGCAGCGCCTTCGACTTGGGCGGGGAGCTGTTTTTT
CASSAFDLGGELFF
>TRBD1|TRBV9|.|TRBJ1-2
TGTGCCAGCCGACCACTGGGCAGGGGGGACTATGGCTACACCTTC
CASRPLGRGDYGYTF
>.|TRBV28|.|TRBJ1-1
TGTGCCAGCAGCCAAGGTGGGGCCGACACTGAAGCTTTCTTT
CASSQGGADTEAFF
>TRBD2|TRBV5-6|once|TRBJ2-7
TGTGCCAGCAGCGCGATGATAGCGGGAGGGTACAATGAGCAGTACTTC
CASSAMIAGGYNEQYF
>.|TRBV24-1|few|TRBJ2-3
TGTGCCACCAGTCACACACGGAGCAACCTCGGTCGGGGGACAGATACGCAGTATTTT
CATSHTRSNLGRGTDTQYF
>.|TRBV6-1|.|TRBJ2-3
TGTGCCAGCAGAGTTATCCCCGAGACTCCCACGTCTGATTCCGATACGCAGTATTTT
CASRVIPETPTSDSDTQYF
>TRBD2|TRBV4-2|few|TRBJ2-7
TGTGCCAGCAGCCCTATTGGGGATAGCGGGATAATGGAGCAGTACTTC
CASSPIGDSGIMEQYF
>.|TRBV27|.|TRBJ2-3
.
CASSSSLTGGDTQYF
>.|TRBV27|.|TRBJ1-6
TGTGCCAGCAGTTTATTGGGCAGGGAAAGTTCACCCCTCCACTTT
CASSLLGRESSPLHF
>.|TRBV20-1|.|TRBJ2-3
TGCAGTGCTAGAGATGGGACCCCCTTGGTGGATACGCAGTATTTT
CSARDGTPLVDTQYF
>.|TRBV11-2|.|TRBJ2-3
TGTGCCAGCAGCTTAACCCATGGGGGGCAGGGGGAGGCAGATACGCAGTATTTT
CASSLTHGGQGEADTQYF
>TRBD1|TRBV29-1|once|TRBJ2-1
TGCAGCGTAAACGACAGGGGGGAGACCCAGTTCTTC
CSVNDRGETQFF